Detailed here is one T cell receptor (beta chain). The antigen is not known. Data came from immunoSEQ multiplex PCR; TCRdb stores just in-frame clones and leaves some out. Of approximately 100,000 clones in the sample, roughly 90% were seen once. These data belong to a study of PD-L1 blockade in urothelial cancer. Whole-study findings and limits: Pretreatment peripheral blood TCR clonality that fell below the median predicted better survival among the patients studied.

Time point meaning: pretreatment peripheral blood. Source: PBMCs, taken around atezolizumab (anti-PD-L1) treatment. This receptor was taken from a woman aged 80 or older with urothelial cancer.

The CDR3: CASSKGTSGSRAGELFF. CDR3 coding DNA: TGTGCCAGCAGCAAAGGGACTAGCGGGAGCCGGGCCGGGGAGCTGTTTTTT. The V gene is TRBV9, the J gene TRBJ2-2; TRBD2 matches 14 bases. Germline V gives CDR1 SGDLS, CDR2 YYNGEE. There are 17 residues in the CDR3. The V and J ends lost 4 bases and 6 bases, in that order; junction bases with no gene match: 8.